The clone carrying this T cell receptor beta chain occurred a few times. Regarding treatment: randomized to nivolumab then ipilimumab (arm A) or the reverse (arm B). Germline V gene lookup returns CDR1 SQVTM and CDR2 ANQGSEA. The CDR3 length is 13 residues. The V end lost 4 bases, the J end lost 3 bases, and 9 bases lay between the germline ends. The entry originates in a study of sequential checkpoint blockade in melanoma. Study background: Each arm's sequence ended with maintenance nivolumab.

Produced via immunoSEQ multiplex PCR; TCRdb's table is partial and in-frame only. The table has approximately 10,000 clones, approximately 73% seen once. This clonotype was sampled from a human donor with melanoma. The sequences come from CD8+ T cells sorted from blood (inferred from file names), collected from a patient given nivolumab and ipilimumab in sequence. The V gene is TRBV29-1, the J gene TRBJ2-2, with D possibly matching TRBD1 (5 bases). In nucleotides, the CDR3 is TGCAGCGTTGTGGCAGGGTACACCGGGGAGCTGTTTTTT. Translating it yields CSVVAGYTGELFF.